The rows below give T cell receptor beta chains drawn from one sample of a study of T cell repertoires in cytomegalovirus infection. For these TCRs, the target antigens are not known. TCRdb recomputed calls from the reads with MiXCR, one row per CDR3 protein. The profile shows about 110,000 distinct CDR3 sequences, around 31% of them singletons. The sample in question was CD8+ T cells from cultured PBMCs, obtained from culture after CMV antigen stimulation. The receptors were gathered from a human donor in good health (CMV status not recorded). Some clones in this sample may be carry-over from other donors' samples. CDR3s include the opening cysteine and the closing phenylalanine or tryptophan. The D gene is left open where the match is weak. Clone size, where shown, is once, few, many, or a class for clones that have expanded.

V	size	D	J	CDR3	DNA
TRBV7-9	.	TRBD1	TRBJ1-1	CASSLDWGQPRGTEAFF	TGTGCCAGCAGCTTAGATTGGGGACAGCCAAGAGGGACTGAAGCTTTCTTT
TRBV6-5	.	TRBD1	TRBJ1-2	CASSYSMGQGFSYGYTF	TGTGCCAGCAGTTACTCGATGGGACAGGGGTTTAGCTATGGCTACACCTTC
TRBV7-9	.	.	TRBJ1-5	CASSPDDSNQPQHF	TGTGCCAGCAGCCCGGACGATAGCAATCAGCCCCAGCATTTT
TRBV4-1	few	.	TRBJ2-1	CASSQDRAEQFF	TGCGCCAGCAGCCAAGATCGGGCAGAGCAGTTCTTC
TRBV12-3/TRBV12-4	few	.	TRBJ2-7	CASSSPSGRTYEQYF	TGTGCCAGCAGTTCTCCCTCGGGCCGCACCTACGAGCAGTACTTC
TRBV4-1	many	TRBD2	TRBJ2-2	CASSHPAGGPTGELFF	TGCGCCAGCAGCCACCCAGCGGGGGGGCCCACCGGGGAGCTGTTTTTT
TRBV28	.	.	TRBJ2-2	CASSLPERSTGELFF	TGTGCCAGCAGTTTACCCGAGCGATCCACCGGGGAGCTGTTTTTT
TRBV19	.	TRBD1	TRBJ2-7	CASSRQGRNYEQYF	TGTGCCAGTAGTAGACAGGGTCGTAACTACGAGCAGTACTTC
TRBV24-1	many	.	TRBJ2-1	CATSLQGSHNEQFF	TGTGCCACCAGCCTACAGGGATCCCACAATGAGCAGTTCTTC
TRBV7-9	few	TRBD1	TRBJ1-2	CASSIVGDRTGVFGYTF	TGTGCCAGCAGTATCGTCGGGGATCGGACAGGGGTATTTGGCTACACCTTC
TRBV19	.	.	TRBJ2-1	CASSIDRRGHNEQFF	TGTGCCAGTAGTATCGACCGGAGGGGTCACAATGAGCAGTTCTTC
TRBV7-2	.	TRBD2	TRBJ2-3	CASVSGASTDTQYF	TGTGCCAGCGTCAGCGGGGCAAGCACAGATACGCAGTATTTT
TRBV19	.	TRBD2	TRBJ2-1	CASSISLRASGGLSEQFF	TGTGCCAGTAGTATCAGTTTGAGGGCTAGCGGGGGGTTAAGTGAGCAGTTCTTC
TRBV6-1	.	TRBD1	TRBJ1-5	CASQGASGNQPQHF	TGTGCCAGTCAGGGGGCTTCGGGCAATCAGCCCCAGCATTTT
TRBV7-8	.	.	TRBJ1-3	CASSLVKGETGNTIYF	TGTGCCAGCAGCTTAGTCAAAGGGGAGACTGGAAACACCATATATTTT